The present T cell receptor (beta chain) was sequenced within a study of CD8 T cells in ankylosing spondylitis. TCRdb re-analysed the 5' RACE reads in MiXCR, keeping a single row per CDR3 protein. The repertoire holds around 250,000 distinct CDR3 sequences, with over 8.5% as singletons. CDR1 is MNHEY and CDR2 is SVGAGI in the germline V gene. CDR3 length: 11 amino acids. With 5 bases removed from V and 7 bases from J, the gap between germline ends came to 7 bases. There are many counts of this clonotype. The sequenced material came from blood, either unsorted or a sorted T cell fraction (not recorded which). The clonotype originates from a male donor with ankylosing spondylitis or in good health (not recorded which). V is TRBV6-5 and J is TRBJ2-3; D remains ambiguous. CDR3 DNA sequence: TGTGCCAGCAGTCAAGCGTATACGCAGTATTTT. Translated: CASSQAYTQYF.